A single T cell receptor beta chain is shown here with its context. The sample originates from a study of blood T cell repertoires in COVID-19. Study as a whole: From the United States, Italy and Spain came samples of acute and convalescent COVID-19. PBMCs, B-cell-depleted T cells, or T cells were the source of the cDNA or gDNA that made up the material.

Under the authors' procedure: Reference gene primer amplification gave nucleated cell count estimates. TCRdb's copy holds only in-frame clones and misses some; the assay was immunoSEQ multiplex PCR. V and J calls and clone size come straight from that table; D and trimming were deduced from the DNA. The data show fewer than 200,000 clones, 83% seen once. V was clipped by 0 bases and J by 2 bases, with 9 bases between them. Germline V CDR1 and CDR2: MNHNS, SASEGT. The CDR3 has 15 amino acids. Enrolled during active infection, Seattle patients were then followed longitudinally. The TCR was taken from a woman aged 65 to 85 with COVID-19, enrolled during active disease. The chain combines TRBV6-1 with TRBJ2-3; the D gene is possibly TRBD1 (5 bases). Input material: peripheral blood. The CDR3 DNA follows: TGTGCCAGCAGTGAAGCAGGGGTAAACACAGATACGCAGTATTTT. It is translated as CASSEAGVNTDTQYF.